A selection of T cell receptor beta chains follows, all from one sample in a study of T cell responses to AZD1222 COVID-19 vaccine. The table came from immunoSEQ multiplex PCR; TCRdb's copy has only in-frame clones and leaves some out. The sample comprises about 100,000 clones, about 90% of which are singletons, and just over 4% rests with the top ten. The input for sequencing was peripheral blood, taken on day 0 of MenACWY control vaccination. The origin of the receptors is an adult in good health. CDR3s include the opening cysteine and the closing phenylalanine or tryptophan. Fields, in order: V gene, clone size, D gene, J gene, CDR3 protein, CDR3 DNA. D genes are given only for firm matches. The size field is filled for only some rows; it gives once, few, many or a size class.

v_call: TRBV4-1; clone_size: -; d_call: -; j_call: TRBJ1-1; cdr3_aa: CASSQGGNTEAFF; cdr3_nt: TGCGCCAGCAGCCAAGGAGGGAACACTGAAGCTTTCTTT
v_call: TRBV10-2; clone_size: -; d_call: TRBD1; j_call: TRBJ2-7; cdr3_aa: CASTDRAPGSQYF; cdr3_nt: TGCGCCAGCACTGACAGGGCCCCAGGGTCGCAGTACTTC
v_call: TRBV7-9; clone_size: -; d_call: -; j_call: TRBJ2-6; cdr3_aa: CASSNPPDSGANVLTF; cdr3_nt: TGTGCCAGCAGCAATCCACCGGACTCTGGGGCCAACGTCCTGACTTTC
v_call: TRBV7-2; clone_size: -; d_call: -; j_call: TRBJ2-2; cdr3_aa: CASSWTGPDTGELFF; cdr3_nt: TGTGCCAGCAGCTGGACGGGTCCAGACACCGGGGAGCTGTTTTTT
v_call: TRBV7-9; clone_size: -; d_call: -; j_call: TRBJ1-1; cdr3_aa: CASSTVAGTEAFF; cdr3_nt: TGTGCCAGCAGCACAGTCGCGGGGACTGAAGCTTTCTTT
v_call: TRBV9; clone_size: -; d_call: -; j_call: TRBJ1-5; cdr3_aa: CASSEAQEVQPQHF; cdr3_nt: TGTGCCAGCAGCGAGGCCCAGGAGGTTCAGCCCCAGCATTTT
v_call: TRBV27; clone_size: once; d_call: TRBD1; j_call: TRBJ1-6; cdr3_aa: CASSSSPGQGGSPLHF; cdr3_nt: TGTGCCAGCAGTTCCTCACCGGGACAGGGAGGTTCACCCCTCCACTTT
v_call: TRBV3-1/TRBV3-2; clone_size: -; d_call: TRBD1; j_call: TRBJ1-2; cdr3_aa: CASSHSGQGGWYGYTF; cdr3_nt: TGTGCCAGCAGCCACTCGGGACAGGGAGGTTGGTATGGCTACACCTTC
v_call: TRBV6-5; clone_size: -; d_call: TRBD1; j_call: TRBJ1-6; cdr3_aa: CASRPSGTGGSPLHF; cdr3_nt: TGTGCCAGCAGACCTTCCGGGACAGGGGGGTCACCCCTCCACTTT
v_call: TRBV9; clone_size: -; d_call: TRBD1; j_call: TRBJ2-7; cdr3_aa: CASSARTGGSYEQYF; cdr3_nt: TGTGCCAGCAGCGCGCGGACAGGGGGGTCCTACGAGCAGTACTTC
v_call: TRBV19; clone_size: -; d_call: -; j_call: TRBJ1-5; cdr3_aa: CASTGIRGVGNQPQHF; cdr3_nt: TGTGCCAGTACCGGTATACGGGGGGTTGGCAATCAGCCCCAGCATTTT
v_call: TRBV27; clone_size: -; d_call: -; j_call: TRBJ1-1; cdr3_aa: CASSPYKVTEAFF; cdr3_nt: TGTGCCAGCAGTCCCTACAAAGTTACTGAAGCTTTCTTT
v_call: TRBV24-1; clone_size: once; d_call: TRBD1; j_call: TRBJ2-3; cdr3_aa: CATSDRDRGMAGTTDTQYF; cdr3_nt: TGTGCCACCAGTGACCGGGACAGGGGAATGGCGGGGACCACAGATACGCAGTATTTT
v_call: TRBV5-1; clone_size: -; d_call: -; j_call: TRBJ2-3; cdr3_aa: CASSIGQPHTDTQYF; cdr3_nt: TGCGCCAGCAGCATCGGACAGCCGCACACAGATACGCAGTATTTT
v_call: TRBV10-2; clone_size: -; d_call: -; j_call: TRBJ1-5; cdr3_aa: CASGRGQPQHF; cdr3_nt: TGCGCCAGCGGACGGGGGCAGCCCCAGCATTTT
v_call: TRBV19; clone_size: -; d_call: TRBD1; j_call: TRBJ1-1; cdr3_aa: CASQITGGVTEAFF; cdr3_nt: TGTGCCAGTCAGATAACAGGGGGCGTCACTGAAGCTTTCTTT